The sequence of this TCR beta chain was determined in a study of OX40 agonist ivuxolimab in advanced cancers. Study outcomes and limitations: Specificity for antigen went undetermined in the expanded peripheral T cells. In the 0.1 to 3.0 mg/kg range, CD4+ and CD8+ blood T cells had expanded clonally by week 6.

Some clones are missing from TCRdb's copy, which holds only in-frame ones; the method was immunoSEQ multiplex PCR. This sample carries around 19,000 clones, approximately 74% of them seen once, and the ten largest clones take roughly 24%. Only a few counts were recorded for this clone. No antigen is known for it. The ends lost 5 bases at V and 4 bases at J; junction bases unmatched: 14. This CDR3 has 17 amino acids. The V gene's germline CDR1 is MDHEN and CDR2 SYDVKM. The chain recombines TRBV28 with TRBJ1-1, with 9 bases fitting TRBD1. Specimen: CD4+ or CD8+ T cells sorted from blood, collected in a trial of the OX40 agonist ivuxolimab. This receptor was taken from an adult with an advanced solid tumor such as melanoma, head and neck, liver or kidney cancer. CDR3: CASSPPGQGAVGTEAFF. The CDR3 nucleotides are TGTGCCAGCAGTCCCCCGGGACAGGGAGCGGTTGGCACTGAAGCTTTCTTT.